The TCR beta chain under discussion was sequenced for a study of control samples from healthy donors and cancer patients. Generated by immunoSEQ multiplex PCR, the TCRdb table keeps only in-frame clones and is missing some. The sample shows about 180,000 clones, around 94% of them seen only once. The sequence was collected from a man aged 25 to 45 in good health. The sample taken for sequencing was blood.

The CDR3 spells CSVISGRTYEQYF. In DNA form, the CDR3 reads TGCAGCGTTATCAGTGGCAGAACCTACGAGCAGTACTTC. The rearrangement joins TRBV29-1 to TRBJ2-7; D remains ambiguous. Germline loops: CDR1 SQVTM, CDR2 ANQGSEA. This CDR3 is 13 amino acids long. Deletions cut 5 bases from V and 2 bases from J, with 13 bases between.